One and the same sample provided the 13 T cell receptor beta chains below, sequenced in a study of technical replicates of blood from a handful of donors. TCRdb keeps only in-frame clones here, not all; method: immunoSEQ multiplex PCR. The table shows around 60,000 clones, with 92% occurring only once. The sequenced material came from PBMCs. The receptors were sampled from a human donor in good health. Some clones in this sample may be carry-over from other donors' samples.

V gene TRBV9 combines with J gene TRBJ2-2; D unclear. V shed 0 bases and J shed 0 bases, with 6 bases lying between them. This CDR3 has 15 residues. The germline CDR1 and CDR2 sequences are SGDLS and YYNGEE. The CDR3 protein is CASSVARSNTGELFF. DNA of the CDR3: TGTGCCAGCAGCGTAGCCAGGTCGAACACCGGGGAGCTGTTTTTT. The whole variable domain, filled in from reference TRBV9 and TRBJ2-2, reads DSGVTQTPKHLITATGQRVTLRCSPRSGDLSVYWYQQSLDQGLQFLIQYYNGEERAKGNILERFSAQQFPDLHSELNLSSLELGDSALYFCASSVARSNTGELFFGEGSRLTVL.

V usage is TRBV9 and J usage is TRBJ2-5; 9 nucleotides match TRBD2. Looked up from germline, CDR1 is SGDLS and CDR2 is YYNGEE. Unmatched junction bases numbered 9, after V lost 4 bases and J lost 5 bases. The CDR3 extends over 15 amino acids. The CDR3 protein is CASSLSGGTRETQYF. CDR3 sequence (DNA): TGTGCCAGCAGCCTCAGCGGGGGGACGAGGGAGACCCAGTACTTC.

The V and J genes are TRBV19 and TRBJ2-5; possibly TRBD1 for D (5 bases). CDR3 length: 13 residues. Germline assignment: CDR1 LNHDA and CDR2 SQIVND (reference sequence). V was pared by 4 bases and J by 7 bases, with 13 bases between. CDR3 DNA sequence: TGTGCCAGTAGTACGTTGACAGTCGGGACCCAGTACTTC. This gives the protein CASSTLTVGTQYF.

The V call is TRBV6-1, the J call TRBJ1-1, with TRBD1 matching over 7 bases. Germline CDR1 and CDR2: MNHNS and SASEGT. This CDR3 is 12 amino acids long. V was pared by 8 bases and J by 5 bases, with 5 bases of the junction left unmatched. CDR3 loop: CASRQGWTEAFF. The CDR3 region has the DNA TGTGCCAGCCGACAGGGATGGACTGAAGCTTTCTTT.

This clone was observed a handful of times. The V gene is TRBV19, the J gene TRBJ1-1; D remains unclear. The V gene lost 3 bases and the J gene lost 3 bases, with 14 bases spanning the gap. This CDR3 has 15 amino acids. Germline loops: CDR1 LNHDA, CDR2 SQIVND (reference sequence). The DNA of the CDR3 is TGTGCCAGTAGTATCGGGAGGAAGAGGGACACTGAAGCTTTCTTT. Encoded protein: CASSIGRKRDTEAFF.

Points on this clone: At one end, the junction sequence differs from germline, possibly due to a read error. The V and J genes are TRBV2 and TRBJ2-5; D might be TRBD1 (6 bases). Germline V CDR1 and CDR2: SNHLY, FYNNEI. The CDR3 has 15 amino acids. The CDR3 region is CASTGVATGQGTQYF. The DNA of the CDR3 is TGTGCCAGCACCGGAGTCGCGACAGGCCAAGGGACCCAGTACTTC.

The chain carries TRBV5-4 and TRBJ2-7; no clear D. Deletions cut 2 bases from V and 3 bases from J, with 9 bases between. Germline assignment: CDR1 SGHNT and CDR2 YYREEE (reference sequence). The CDR3 extends over 13 amino acids. The CDR3 is CASSFHYSYEQYF. DNA for the CDR3: TGTGCCAGCAGCTTCCATTATAGCTACGAGCAGTACTTC.

The CDR3 nucleotides read TGTGCCAGCAGCCCCCCCGGGGGACAAGAGACCCAGTACTTC. The encoded protein is CASSPPGGQETQYF. V usage is TRBV7-9 and J usage is TRBJ2-5; tentative D call: TRBD2 (6 bases). This CDR3 has 14 amino acids. Trimming cost V 5 bases and J 2 bases, with 12 bases left between them. The germline V gene has CDR1 SEHNR and CDR2 FQNEAQ (reference sequence).

This clone was seen a handful of times. The chain combines TRBV6-1 with TRBJ1-2; TRBD1 aligns across 8 bases. The length of the CDR3 is 15 residues. The V gene end was trimmed by 6 bases and the J gene end by 2 bases; junction bases not matched to a gene: 8. Looked up from germline, CDR1 is MNHNS and CDR2 is SASEGT. CDR3 sequence (DNA): TGTGCCAGCAGGGCTGGACAGGGAGGAAACTATGGCTACACCTTC. Translation: CASRAGQGGNYGYTF.

CDR3 coding DNA: TGTGCCAGCAGTTTCGGGGACAGATCCTACGAGCAGTACTTC. Its protein is CASSFGDRSYEQYF. The chain uses TRBV28 and TRBJ2-7, with TRBD1 matching over 7 bases. Germline assignment: CDR1 MDHEN and CDR2 SYDVKM. The CDR3 has 14 residues. After removal of 3 bases from V and 1 base from J, the junction contained 3 bases not matched to a gene.

J is TRBJ2-3 and V is TRBV19, with D possibly being TRBD2 (8 bases). Germline lookup yields CDR1 LNHDA and CDR2 SQIVND (reference sequence). V lost 5 bases and J 5 bases, leaving 17 bases between the germline ends. This CDR3 comprises 15 residues. CDR3 protein: CASSVGDSGGDTQYF. CDR3 sequence (DNA): TGTGCCAGTAGTGTTGGGGACAGCGGGGGAGATACGCAGTATTTT.

CDR3 residues: CASSGRLATTYNEQFF. The CDR3, as DNA: TGCGCCAGCAGCGGACGGCTAGCGACCACCTACAATGAGCAGTTCTTC. The chain joins TRBV5-1 to TRBJ2-1; TRBD2 might be the D (6 bases). This CDR3 comprises 16 residues. Germline CDR1 reads SGHRS; CDR2 reads YFSETQ. V gave up 4 bases and J gave up 2 bases, with 16 bases separating them.

V and J are TRBV12-5 and TRBJ1-1; weak D call: TRBD1 (5 bases). CDR3 length: 17 amino acids. Trimming left V 8 bases short and J 10 bases short, with 32 bases between. Germline V gene data show CDR1 as LGHNT and CDR2 as FRNRAP. Written as DNA, the CDR3 is TGTGCTAGTCGCTTGTGGGGGGATCCGGGCTCCCAGCCCCTAGCTTTCTTT. This translates into CASRLWGDPGSQPLAFF.